Listed below are T cell receptor beta chains from one sample, sequenced in a study of spatial heterogeneity in lung cancer. A single record per CDR3 protein comes from TCRdb applying MiXCR to the 5' RACE reads. This repertoire shows several thousand distinct CDR3 sequences, roughly 13% found once; its top ten account for around 9.7%. The material sequenced was lung tumor tissue, taken at surgery. The receptors stem from a female donor with early-stage non-small cell lung cancer. CDR3s include the opening cysteine and the closing phenylalanine or tryptophan. Fields, in order: V gene, CDR3 length, clone size, J gene, CDR3 protein. Not every row has a clone size; where given, it reads once, few, many or a size class.

V gene: TRBV6-5; CDR3 length: 14; clone size: -; J gene: TRBJ2-5; CDR3 protein: CASTSVGARETQYF
V gene: TRBV29-1; CDR3 length: 13; clone size: medium-sized; J gene: TRBJ1-2; CDR3 protein: CSVDGTLNYGYTF
V gene: TRBV9; CDR3 length: 15; clone size: medium-sized; J gene: TRBJ2-6; CDR3 protein: CASSARETGANVLTF
V gene: TRBV7-2; CDR3 length: 13; clone size: medium-sized; J gene: TRBJ2-5; CDR3 protein: CASSSRSGETQYF
V gene: TRBV7-9; CDR3 length: 16; clone size: medium-sized; J gene: TRBJ2-6; CDR3 protein: CASGGQGSSGANVLTF
V gene: TRBV29-1; CDR3 length: 14; clone size: few; J gene: TRBJ2-5; CDR3 protein: CSVGLRGPQETQYF
V gene: TRBV30; CDR3 length: 13; clone size: few; J gene: TRBJ1-2; CDR3 protein: CAWSVEGNYGYTF
V gene: TRBV5-5; CDR3 length: 14; clone size: medium-sized; J gene: TRBJ1-5; CDR3 protein: CASSLRTDNQPQHF
V gene: TRBV9; CDR3 length: 13; clone size: medium-sized; J gene: TRBJ1-1; CDR3 protein: CASSVDGGTEAFF
V gene: TRBV29-1; CDR3 length: 15; clone size: medium-sized; J gene: TRBJ2-1; CDR3 protein: CSVPLTSGGSNEQFF
V gene: TRBV3-1; CDR3 length: 17; clone size: medium-sized; J gene: TRBJ1-6; CDR3 protein: CASSQAGTGGIVSPLHF
V gene: TRBV5-1; CDR3 length: 16; clone size: medium-sized; J gene: TRBJ2-1; CDR3 protein: CASSLGRQGPYNEQFF
V gene: TRBV9; CDR3 length: 15; clone size: few; J gene: TRBJ2-3; CDR3 protein: CASSNHPAGAHTQYF
V gene: TRBV29-1; CDR3 length: 11; clone size: many; J gene: TRBJ2-1; CDR3 protein: CSVEDNQEQFF